One sample yielded the 21 T cell receptor beta chains listed below, sequenced in a study of T-cell memory formation after mild COVID-19. TCRdb processed the 5' RACE reads anew with MiXCR; each CDR3 protein has one entry. The table includes about 320,000 distinct CDR3 sequences, roughly an eighth detected once. Sequences were obtained from PBMCs or a T cell subset sorted from them (not recorded which). The receptors here all came from a man aged 18 to 29 who had mild COVID-19 (a few samples of this study predate the infection). Cell type and time point are not known.

The chain recombines TRBV10-3 with TRBJ1-4; the D gene is possibly TRBD1 (5 bases). CDR3 length: 13 residues. V was trimmed by 6 bases and J by 4 bases, leaving 9 bases between them. CDR1 is ENHRY, CDR2 SYGVKD, per germline. The CDR3 protein is CAIRGTDNEKLFF. The CDR3 DNA is TGTGCCATCAGAGGGACGGATAATGAAAAACTGTTTTTT.

This clonotype is termed medium-sized (0.01 to 0.1%). This CDR3 is CASSFGTSVLISQFF. DNA of the CDR3: TGTGCCAGCAGCTTCGGGACTAGCGTCTTGATCTCCCAGTTCTTC. The chain recombines TRBV7-8 with TRBJ2-1, with 10 bases fitting TRBD2. Germline loops: CDR1 SGHVS, CDR2 FQNEAQ. The CDR3 extends over 15 amino acids. With 3 bases clipped from V and 13 bases from J, the junction kept 12 bases outside the gene matches.

This clonotype was observed a few times. The chain has TRBV5-1 and TRBJ2-5, with a weak D call TRBD1 (6 bases). The CDR3 runs to 15 residues. CDR1 is SGHRS, CDR2 YFSETQ, per germline. V gave up 0 bases and J gave up 1 base, with 10 bases separating them. The CDR3 loop reads CASSLATGPQETQYF. DNA of the CDR3: TGCGCCAGCAGCTTGGCAACAGGGCCCCAAGAGACCCAGTACTTC.

J is TRBJ1-1 and V is TRBV4-1; a possible D gene is TRBD1 (5 bases). Germline CDR1 MGHRA, CDR2 YSYEKL. The length of the CDR3 is 15 residues. Between the trimmed V and J ends, which lost 0 bases and 1 base, there was a span of 9 bases. The DNA for the CDR3 is TGCGCCAGCAGCCAAGAGATACAGGCGAACACTGAAGCTTTCTTT. Its protein is CASSQEIQANTEAFF.

This clonotype showed up just a few times. The chain joins TRBV6-4 to TRBJ1-5; 8 bases fit TRBD1. The CDR3 loop spans 16 amino acids. In germline, CDR1 is MRHNA, CDR2 SNTAGT. Losses at the gene ends were 6 bases for V and 0 bases for J; bases not matched to a gene: 7. CDR3 nucleotides: TGTGCCAGCAGCCGAGACAGGGGTGGTAGCAATCAGCCCCAGCATTTT. Translation: CASSRDRGGSNQPQHF.

V gene TRBV7-8 combines with J gene TRBJ1-2; D is uncertain. Germline values: CDR1 SGHVS, CDR2 FQNEAQ. This CDR3 has 13 amino acids. Trimming left V 7 bases short and J 3 bases short, with 12 bases between. The chain's CDR3 is CASTSIRDYGYTF. The CDR3 DNA reads as TGTGCCAGCACCAGCATTCGGGACTATGGCTACACCTTC.

The chain carries TRBV5-1 and TRBJ2-2; 7 bases map to TRBD1. The V and J ends lost 7 bases and 5 bases, in that order; junction bases with no gene match: 8. There are 14 residues in the CDR3. The germline V gene has CDR1 SGHRS and CDR2 YFSETQ. Here the CDR3 DNA reads TGCGCCAGCGAAGCAGGGGGAAGGACCGGGGAGCTGTTTTTT. Its translation is CASEAGGRTGELFF.

This clonotype was observed a few times. The chain has TRBV7-3 and TRBJ2-3; a possible D gene is TRBD1 (6 bases). V gave up 5 bases and J gave up 8 bases, with 14 bases separating them. This CDR3 region has 13 residues. Germline CDR1 is SGHTA and CDR2 is FQGTGA. CDR3 loop: CASSHGAQGTQYF. Written as DNA, the CDR3 is TGTGCCAGCAGCCACGGGGCACAGGGTACGCAGTATTTT.

This clonotype was detected only a few times. The CDR3 region is CASSSEPGLSTGELFF. Written as DNA, the CDR3 is TGTGCCAGCAGCTCCGAACCGGGACTCTCCACCGGGGAGCTGTTTTTT. The chain carries TRBV9 and TRBJ2-2; D perhaps matches TRBD2 (6 bases). Germline V gene sequence: CDR1 SGDLS, CDR2 YYNGEE. V lost 4 bases to trimming and J lost 4 bases, with 17 bases between them. The CDR3 is 16 residues long. Based on the CDR3 plus reference TRBV9 and TRBJ2-2, the full variable domain is DSGVTQTPKHLITATGQRVTLRCSPRSGDLSVYWYQQSLDQGLQFLIQYYNGEERAKGNILERFSAQQFPDLHSELNLSSLELGDSALYFCASSSEPGLSTGELFFGEGSRLTVL.

This clonotype was observed a few times. The CDR3 spells CSASARGGRGNEQYF. CDR3 nucleotides: TGCAGTGCTAGCGCCAGGGGAGGGCGTGGCAACGAGCAGTACTTC. The chain couples TRBV20-1 to TRBJ2-7; D is perhaps TRBD2 (7 bases). Germline loops: CDR1 DFQATT, CDR2 SNEGSKA (reference sequence). V was clipped by 3 bases and J by 5 bases, with 20 bases between them. CDR3 length: 15 residues.

This clonotype was observed a few times. V is TRBV4-2 and J is TRBJ2-2, with 9 bases aligning to TRBD1. V was clipped by 2 bases and J by 5 bases; unmatched bases: 3. The CDR3 sequence is 15 residues long. Germline CDR1 reads LGHNA; CDR2 reads YNFKEQ. CDR3 sequence: CASSQTGTGTGELFF. CDR3 DNA sequence: TGTGCCAGCAGCCAAACCGGGACAGGGACCGGGGAGCTGTTTTTT.

This chain joins TRBV4-3 and TRBJ1-6; 9 nucleotides agree with TRBD1. The CDR3 sequence is 15 residues long. Germline V gene lookup returns CDR1 LGHNA and CDR2 YSLEER. Losses at the gene ends were 4 bases for V and 12 bases for J; bases not matched to a gene: 10. The CDR3 coding sequence is TGCGCCAGCAGCCTAACCAGGGACAGGGAACGACCCCTCCACTTT. This sequence encodes CASSLTRDRERPLHF.

V and J are TRBV12-3 or TRBV12-4 and TRBJ1-1; D is ambiguous. The CDR3 is 15 amino acids. V was clipped by 0 bases and J by 0 bases, with 8 bases between them. The CDR3 DNA reads as TGTGCCAGCAGTTTAGCGAGAGGGATGAACACTGAAGCTTTCTTT. Translation: CASSLARGMNTEAFF.

This chain's CDR3 is CSARRQATYEQYV. CDR3 nucleotide sequence: TGCAGTGCTAGAAGACAGGCGACCTACGAGCAGTACGTC. The rearrangement links TRBV20-1 to TRBJ2-7; TRBD1 might be the D (6 bases). This CDR3 has 13 residues. Trimming took 2 bases from V and 2 from J, leaving 10 bases between them. Germline V gene sequence: CDR1 DFQATT, CDR2 SNEGSKA (reference sequence).

This clonotype showed up just a few times. The CDR3: CSATDRSTGELFF. As DNA, the CDR3 is TGCAGTGCTACGGACAGGTCTACCGGGGAGCTGTTTTTT. The chain has TRBV20-1 and TRBJ2-2; 7 bases line up with TRBD1. Trimming at V came to 4 bases and at J to 5 bases, leaving 4 bases not matched to a gene. This CDR3 is 13 amino acids long. Per germline, CDR1 DFQATT and CDR2 SNEGSKA (reference sequence).

This clonotype turned up a few times. CDR3 protein: CASSLAGRGSYEQYF. The CDR3 DNA sequence: TGTGCCAGCAGCTTAGCGGGAAGAGGGTCCTACGAGCAGTACTTC. The J gene is TRBJ2-7, the V gene TRBV13, with D perhaps TRBD2 (5 bases). V was pared by 1 base and J by 1 base, with 11 bases between. Germline-derived CDR1 and CDR2 are PRHDT and FYEKMQ (reference sequence). CDR3 length: 15 residues.

The rearrangement joins TRBV6-1 to TRBJ2-3; D gene ambiguous. The CDR3 has 11 amino acids. Trimming stripped 1 base from V and 7 bases from J, with 3 bases between. Germline V gene sequence: CDR1 MNHNS, CDR2 SASEGT. CDR3 loop: CASSEGNTQYF. CDR3 DNA sequence: TGTGCCAGCAGTGAAGGGAATACGCAGTATTTT.

This chain joins TRBV6-5 and TRBJ2-5; tentatively, D is TRBD2 (5 bases). V lost 6 bases and J lost 2, with 13 bases in between. This CDR3 spans 14 amino acids. The V gene's germline CDR1 is MNHEY and CDR2 SVGAGI. The CDR3 sequence is CASSHGVGQETQYF. The CDR3, as DNA: TGTGCCAGCAGCCACGGGGTGGGGCAAGAGACCCAGTACTTC.

The sample holds one count of this clonotype. The V call is TRBV20-1, the J call TRBJ1-3; D call uncertain. The V end was cut by 3 bases, the J end by 6 bases, with 12 bases between. The CDR3 is made up of 13 amino acids. Germline CDR1 and CDR2: DFQATT and SNEGSKA (reference sequence). The CDR3 DNA follows: TGCAGTGCTAGTGACCAAGATGTAAACACCATATATTTT. Protein: CSASDQDVNTIYF.

The chain joins TRBV25-1 to TRBJ2-3, with unresolved D. The CDR3 has 16 residues. Deletions cut 4 bases from V and 6 bases from J, with 20 bases between. CDR1 is MGHDK and CDR2 is SYGVNS in the germline V gene. The CDR3 loop is CASSASGRTLGDTQYF. CDR3 nucleotides: TGTGCCAGCAGTGCATCGGGCCGAACCCTAGGTGATACGCAGTATTTT.

This clonotype was seen just once. The chain carries TRBV4-3 and TRBJ2-1, with D hard to call. V was trimmed by 2 bases and J by 0 bases, leaving 8 bases between them. The CDR3 loop spans 15 amino acids. Germline CDR1 is LGHNA and CDR2 is YSLEER. CDR3 protein: CASSQQPSSYNEQFF. In DNA, the CDR3 is TGCGCCAGCAGCCAACAGCCAAGCTCCTACAATGAGCAGTTCTTC.